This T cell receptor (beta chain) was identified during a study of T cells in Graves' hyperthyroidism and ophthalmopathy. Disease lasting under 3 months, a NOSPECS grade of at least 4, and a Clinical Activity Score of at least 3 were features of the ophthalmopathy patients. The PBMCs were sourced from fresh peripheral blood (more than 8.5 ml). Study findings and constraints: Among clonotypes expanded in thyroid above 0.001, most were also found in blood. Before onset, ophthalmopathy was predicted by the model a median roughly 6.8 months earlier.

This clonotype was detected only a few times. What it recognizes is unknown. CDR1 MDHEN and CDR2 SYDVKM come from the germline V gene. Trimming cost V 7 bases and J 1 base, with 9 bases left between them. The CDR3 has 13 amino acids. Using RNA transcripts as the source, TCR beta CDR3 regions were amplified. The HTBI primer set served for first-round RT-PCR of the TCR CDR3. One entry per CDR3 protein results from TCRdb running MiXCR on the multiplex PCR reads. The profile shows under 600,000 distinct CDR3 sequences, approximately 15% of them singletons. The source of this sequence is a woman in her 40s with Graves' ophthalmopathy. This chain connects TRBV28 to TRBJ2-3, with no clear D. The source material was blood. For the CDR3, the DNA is TGTGCCAGCACCCCCCGGGGCACAGATACGCAGTATTTT. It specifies CASTPRGTDTQYF.